This TCR beta chain was recovered during a study of T cells in localized non-small cell lung cancer. Study-level points and caveats: Within adjacent lung there appeared a median roughly 60 of the top 100 tumor clones. Uninvolved adjacent lung had higher T cell clonality than tumor and all other tissues. Multi-region tumor sequencing was not done, so intratumor heterogeneity could not be excluded. Patients showing higher blood T cell density tended to see longer overall survival.

To note about this clone: The antigen is unknown.

V dropped 5 bases and J dropped 4 bases, with 12 bases sitting between them. The CDR3 has 14 amino acids. Germline V gene lookup returns CDR1 SGHNT and CDR2 YENEEA. The protocol was immunoSEQ multiplex PCR, while the TCRdb copy is restricted to in-frame clones and leaves out a portion. The sample yields over a thousand clones, about a fifth seen once. This chain uses TRBV11-3 with TRBJ1-3; D remains ambiguous. This specimen consisted of normal lung tissue next to the tumor, obtained before any cancer treatment. This TCR derives from a woman aged 35 to 70 with stage II lung adenocarcinoma. CDR3 bases: TGTGCCAGCAGCGCACCCGGCTTGGGAAACACCATATATTTT. Translated, it gives CASSAPGLGNTIYF. The full variable domain, completed using reference TRBV11-3 and TRBJ1-3, is EAGVVQSPRYKIIEKKQPVAFWCNPISGHNTLYWYLQNLGQGPELLIRYENEEAVDDSQLPKDRFSAERLKGVDSTLKIQPAELGDSAVYLCASSAPGLGNTIYFGEGSWLTVV.